This is a list of T cell receptor beta chains from one sample in a study of response to subunit inactivated influenza vaccine. TCRdb re-analysed the RT-PCR reads in MiXCR, keeping a single row per CDR3 protein. The table records over 800,000 distinct CDR3 sequences, 21% of them present only once. Here the sequenced sample was PBMCs from blood, taken about 5 days after vaccination. These receptor sequences come from a man over 45 who received an inactivated influenza vaccine. CDR3s include the opening cysteine and the closing phenylalanine or tryptophan. Fields, in order: V gene, D gene, CDR3 length, J gene, clone size, CDR3 protein, CDR3 DNA. D genes are given only for firm matches. For some rows the clone size is stated as once, few or many, or as a class when expanded; others skip it.

TRBV20-1	TRBD1	14	TRBJ2-3	NA	CSARGQGGTDTQYF	TGCAGTGCGAGGGGACAGGGGGGTACAGATACGCAGTATTTT
TRBV7-6	NA	16	TRBJ2-2	medium-sized	CASSLLLTGNTGELFF	TGTGCCAGCAGCCTACTTCTAACAGGAAACACCGGGGAGCTGTTTTTT
TRBV6-2/TRBV6-3	NA	12	TRBJ1-4	few	CASRDPNEKLFF	TGTGCCAGCAGGGACCCGAATGAAAAACTGTTTTTT
TRBV20-1	NA	13	TRBJ2-1	few	CSARPTGYNEQFF	TGCAGTGCTAGACCCACCGGTTACAATGAGCAGTTCTTC
TRBV7-2	NA	14	TRBJ2-7	NA	CASSLGVFSYEQYF	TGTGCCAGCAGCTTAGGAGTATTTTCCTACGAGCAGTACTTC
TRBV5-1	TRBD1	14	TRBJ1-2	NA	CASSPDRVWYGYTF	TGCGCCAGCAGCCCGGACAGGGTTTGGTATGGCTACACCTTC
TRBV7-2	NA	13	TRBJ2-1	NA	CASSRGTIYEQFF	TGTGCCAGCAGCCGTGGGACAATCTATGAGCAGTTCTTC
TRBV7-9	NA	17	TRBJ2-5	many	CASSNAYSGTQQETQYF	TGTGCCAGCAGCAACGCCTATTCCGGGACACAACAAGAGACCCAGTACTTC
TRBV12-3/TRBV12-4	TRBD1	15	TRBJ2-7	few	CASSIGQGVGYEQYF	TGTGCCAGCAGTATCGGACAGGGGGTCGGCTACGAGCAGTACTTC
TRBV29-1	TRBD1	12	TRBJ2-3	few	CSVRTGRDTQYF	TGCAGCGTTAGGACAGGGAGGGATACGCAGTATTTT
TRBV20-1	TRBD1	13	TRBJ1-1	few	CSARDWTGTEAFF	TGCAGTGCTAGAGACTGGACAGGCACTGAAGCTTTCTTT
TRBV7-2	NA	15	TRBJ2-1	few	CASSTRWGPYNEQFF	TGTGCCAGCAGCACTCGATGGGGACCCTACAATGAGCAGTTCTTC
TRBV20-1	NA	13	TRBJ2-7	NA	CSAPRRGGGEQYF	TGCAGTGCTCCCCGCCGGGGAGGGGGCGAGCAGTACTTC
TRBV12-3/TRBV12-4	NA	15	TRBJ1-5	many	CASSPGGMGNQPQHF	TGTGCCAGCAGCCCCGGCGGAATGGGCAATCAGCCCCAGCATTTT
TRBV20-1	NA	14	TRBJ1-5	few	CSAPPRDSNQPQHF	TGCAGTGCCCCCCCCAGGGATAGCAATCAGCCCCAGCATTTT
TRBV12-3/TRBV12-4	NA	14	TRBJ1-2	many	CASSPKGANYGYTF	TGTGCCAGCAGTCCGAAAGGAGCTAACTATGGCTACACCTTC
TRBV5-6	NA	15	TRBJ2-1	many	CASSFPGHVSDEQFF	TGTGCCAGCAGCTTTCCGGGGCACGTCTCGGATGAGCAGTTCTTC
TRBV6-1	TRBD1	15	TRBJ1-6	few	CASSEGGQGRSPLHF	TGTGCCAGCAGTGAAGGGGGACAGGGGAGATCACCCCTCCACTTT
TRBV20-1	TRBD2	17	TRBJ2-1	NA	CSARGGGILAGENEQFF	TGCAGTGCTAGAGGAGGGGGTATACTAGCGGGGGAGAATGAGCAGTTCTTC
TRBV6-2/TRBV6-3	NA	13	TRBJ2-7	NA	CASSYLDTREQYF	TGTGCCAGCAGTTACTTGGACACCCGCGAGCAGTACTTC
TRBV9	NA	16	TRBJ2-3	few	CASSVLGLPNTDTQYF	TGTGCCAGCAGCGTATTGGGACTCCCAAACACAGATACGCAGTATTTT
TRBV18	TRBD1	13	TRBJ1-2	few	CASSPQGARGYTF	TGTGCCAGCTCACCACAGGGGGCTCGTGGCTACACCTTC
TRBV5-5	NA	17	TRBJ1-4	NA	CASSFHGGATEGEKLFF	TGTGCCAGCAGCTTTCACGGCGGAGCTACAGAGGGTGAAAAACTGTTTTTT
TRBV12-3/TRBV12-4	NA	12	TRBJ1-2	NA	CASSWSGGGYTF	TGTGCCAGCAGTTGGTCAGGTGGTGGCTACACCTTC
TRBV20-1	TRBD1	14	TRBJ2-5	few	CSASRGGGEETQYF	TGCAGTGCTAGTCGAGGGGGCGGTGAAGAGACCCAGTACTTC
TRBV18	TRBD1	16	TRBJ2-7	few	CASSPSMSGGGYEQYF	TGTGCCAGCTCACCATCTATGTCAGGGGGCGGCTACGAGCAGTACTTC
TRBV12-3/TRBV12-4	NA	13	TRBJ2-7	many	CASSQGGTYEQYF	TGTGCCAGCAGTCAGGGCGGGACCTACGAGCAGTACTTC
TRBV24-1	NA	13	TRBJ2-1	NA	CATSEAQGIQQFF	TGTGCCACCAGTGAAGCCCAGGGAATACAGCAGTTCTTC
TRBV29-1	NA	11	TRBJ2-3	NA	CSVEGIDTQYF	TGCAGCGTTGAAGGGATAGATACGCAGTATTTT
TRBV29-1	NA	14	TRBJ2-3	NA	CSANNGGLTDTQYF	TGCAGCGCGAATAATGGCGGGCTCACAGATACGCAGTATTTT
TRBV5-1	NA	13	TRBJ1-1	few	CASSLEQFTEAFF	TGCGCCAGCAGCTTGGAACAGTTCACTGAAGCTTTCTTT
TRBV27	TRBD1	14	TRBJ2-7	NA	CASSLWQGVGEQYF	TGTGCCAGCAGTTTATGGCAGGGGGTTGGCGAGCAGTACTTC
TRBV6-1	NA	15	TRBJ2-1	NA	CASAITDRGGDEQFF	TGTGCCAGCGCTATAACCGATAGGGGTGGGGATGAGCAGTTCTTC
TRBV7-9	TRBD1	13	TRBJ1-1	NA	CASSLDQGAQAFF	TGTGCCAGCAGCTTAGACCAGGGGGCTCAAGCTTTCTTT
TRBV30	TRBD1	14	TRBJ2-1	NA	CAWNQQGAKYEQFF	TGTGCCTGGAATCAACAGGGGGCAAAGTATGAGCAGTTCTTC
TRBV4-1	TRBD2	15	TRBJ2-7	few	CASSQDSGGYYEQYF	TGCGCCAGCAGCCAAGATAGCGGGGGGTACTACGAGCAGTACTTC
TRBV4-2	NA	17	TRBJ1-4	NA	CASSQVTGVGTTEKLFF	TGTGCCAGCAGCCAAGTGACCGGGGTCGGGACTACTGAAAAACTGTTTTTT
TRBV20-1	TRBD1	13	TRBJ1-2	NA	CSARAGTAYGYTF	TGCAGTGCTAGAGCCGGGACAGCCTATGGCTACACCTTC
TRBV20-1	NA	16	TRBJ2-3	NA	CSADRQGRVFTDTQYF	TGCAGTGCTGACCGACAGGGGAGGGTTTTCACAGATACGCAGTATTTT